This TCR beta chain is from a study of cytomegalovirus exposure and HLA in healthy donors (dated by TCRdb to about 2017). About the full investigation: According to a later analysis, one platform produced both the 110 or so validation repertoires and the approximately 670 repertoires of the first cohort. The study was designed to test whether signatures of past pathogen exposure could be identified by cataloging public T cell receptors. Along with the approximately 650-subject first cohort, a separate validation cohort of approximately 110 different subjects was used. To predict cytomegalovirus infection status, the study brought together high-throughput TCR immunosequencing, statistical association of individual TCRs with disease status, and machine learning. Findings and caveats that apply to the study as a whole: In both the original and validation cohorts, the classifier was reported to diagnose cytomegalovirus status with high specificity and sensitivity. Across donors, most TCR sequences were observed very rarely, whereas some public TCRs were present in many individuals. In the study, some 180 TCR beta chains were listed as associated with cytomegalovirus. Subsequent analysis determined that TCRs grouped into clusters in the first cohort also showed a tendency toward co-occurrence across the 120 validation repertoires, and about 94% of cluster scores exceeded 0. A few of the identified cytomegalovirus-associated TCR beta chains were confirmed in vitro to be specific for cytomegalovirus antigens. A later analysis lacked HLA typing for the validation cohort, so it scored co-occurrence in that cohort across all 120 or so repertoires. The authors suggested that the approach could potentially be generalized to other disease states and immunological phenotypes.

Measured from the cysteine to the phenylalanine, the CDR3 is 14 residues long. Just the 42-base CDR3 DNA is kept, in frame starting at base 1. The CDR1 and CDR2 encoded by the germline V gene are MNHNS and SASEGT. Between the V and J ends, shortened by 4 bases and 3 bases respectively, the junction contains 9 bases. The library was prepared using the immunoSEQ multiplex PCR assay. On the study's bioinformatics: To diagnose cytomegalovirus status from the catalog of TCR beta chain sequences, a statistical classification framework was built. Imported from immuneACCESS, the table was reduced by TCRdb to in-frame sequences with V and J called. These copies leave out some clones; in studies compared against another copy, an unresolved V gene accounts for under half, and the cause of the remainder is not known. The D gene and trimming were derived from the DNA, and the V and J assignments and clone size from that table. For this sample the table gives over 110,000 clones, of which 86% were detected only once. The ten largest clones represent about 2.7% of the sample.

Notes on this clone: No antigen is known for it. No much larger clone is present one base from it, and per-base qualities are unavailable.

The donors belonged to the validation cohort of around 130 subjects, which was separate from the roughly 670-subject first cohort. Here the chain combines TRBV6-1 and TRBJ2-2, with a tentative D gene TRBD1 over 6 matching bases. Material for sequencing was PBMCs. This TCR was recovered from a man aged 18 to 29 in good health and CMV-seronegative. The DNA reads TGTGCCAGCAGTGTTGAGGGGGACACCGGGGAGCTGTTTTTT. It specifies CASSVEGDTGELFF.